This is a list of T cell receptor beta chains from one sample in a study of human T cells and chemical hapten exposure. TCRdb passed the RACE reads through MiXCR, listing each CDR3 protein once. Among 150,000 to 200,000 distinct CDR3 sequences listed, approximately 31% were seen once. This material consisted of whole blood, taken in connection with sensitization to the hapten diphenylcyclopropenone (DPC). The source of these receptors is a woman aged 30 to 39 with alopecia areata. Some clones in this sample may be carry-over from other donors' samples. Both conserved end residues are part of each CDR3. The D gene is left open where the match is weak. Where a row states a size, it is once, few, many or the class of an expanded clone; other rows omit it.

j_gene | d_gene | abundance | v_gene | CDR3nt | CDR3aa
TRBJ1-1 | NA | NA | TRBV30 | TGTGCCTGGAGCGCCCCGGGACCGAACACTGAAGCTTTCTTT | CAWSAPGPNTEAFF
TRBJ2-7 | NA | NA | TRBV12-3/TRBV12-4 | TGTGCCAGCAGTTTTTGGGAGACAACTAACTACGAGCAGTACTTC | CASSFWETTNYEQYF
TRBJ1-6 | NA | NA | TRBV6-6 | TGTGCCAGCATGGGCGGGTGGGGCGATTCACCCCTCCACTTT | CASMGGWGDSPLHF
TRBJ1-5 | TRBD1 | NA | TRBV4-2 | TGTGCCAGCAGCCAAGTAGGGGACAGAGATCAGCCCCAGCATTTT | CASSQVGDRDQPQHF
TRBJ1-1 | TRBD1 | NA | TRBV7-9 | TGTGCCAGCAGCTTCTCAGGGGGCGACCCTGAAGCTTTCTTT | CASSFSGGDPEAFF
TRBJ2-1 | TRBD1 | few | TRBV7-2 | TGTGCCAGCAGCTTAGGGACAGGGGTGAATGAGCAGTTCTTC | CASSLGTGVNEQFF
TRBJ2-1 | NA | many | TRBV20-1 | TGCAGTGCTAGAGACAATGAGCAGTTCTTC | CSARDNEQFF
TRBJ2-1 | NA | few | TRBV20-1 | TGCAGTGCTAGATTCCAGAGATCCTACAATGAGCAGTTCTTC | CSARFQRSYNEQFF
TRBJ2-3 | NA | few | TRBV3-1 | TGTGCCAGCAGCCCGACGACTAGACCACATACGCAGTATTTT | CASSPTTRPHTQYF
TRBJ2-7 | NA | few | TRBV28 | TGTGCCAGCAGTCTCATAGCTACAGGGTCCGTCTACGAGCAGTACTTC | CASSLIATGSVYEQYF
TRBJ2-3 | NA | NA | TRBV27 | TGTGCCAGCAGGGACTACCGGGAGACAGATACGCAGTATTTT | CASRDYRETDTQYF
TRBJ2-6 | TRBD1 | NA | TRBV5-1 | TGCGCCAGCAGCTCCGGAGAGACAGGGGTCTTCTCTGGGGCCAACGTCCTGACTTTC | CASSSGETGVFSGANVLTF
TRBJ1-1 | NA | NA | TRBV6-2/TRBV6-3 | TGTGCCAGCAGTTACCGCGCCCGGAACACTGAAGCTTTCTTT | CASSYRARNTEAFF
TRBJ2-7 | NA | NA | TRBV4-3 | TGTGCCAGCAGCCAAATCAGGGATTCCCCTTACGAGCAGTACTTC | CASSQIRDSPYEQYF
TRBJ1-2 | TRBD1 | NA | TRBV28 | TGTGCCAGCAGTCGCTCCGGGACAGGGAATTATGGCTACACCTTC | CASSRSGTGNYGYTF
TRBJ2-7 | NA | NA | TRBV10-3 | TGTGCCATCAGTTGGACTACCTACGAGCAGTACTTC | CAISWTTYEQYF
TRBJ2-3 | TRBD2 | many | TRBV5-4 | TGTGCCAGCAGCTTGGAGGGAGGGCCGGCGGATACGCAGTATTTT | CASSLEGGPADTQYF
TRBJ1-5 | NA | NA | TRBV12-3/TRBV12-4 | TGTGCCAGCAGTTTGTTGCCAGGGGGCAATCAGCCCCAGCATTTT | CASSLLPGGNQPQHF
TRBJ1-1 | NA | NA | TRBV20-1 | TGCAGTGCTAGAGTAGGGACCCTGAACACTGAAGCTTTCTTT | CSARVGTLNTEAFF
TRBJ2-1 | NA | few | TRBV28 | TGTGCCAGCAGCTCAACAGGGTGGGGGTTGAATGAGCAGTTCTTC | CASSSTGWGLNEQFF
TRBJ2-3 | NA | NA | TRBV20-1 | TGCAGTGCTAGGATCACGATTAGCACAGATACGCAGTATTTT | CSARITISTDTQYF
TRBJ1-1 | NA | NA | TRBV2 | TGTGCCAGCAGTGTTCACAGGGTGAACACTGAAGCTTTCTTT | CASSVHRVNTEAFF
TRBJ1-2 | NA | NA | TRBV6-6 | TGTGCCAGCAGGCCCTATGGTTCCGAACCTGGCTACACCTTC | CASRPYGSEPGYTF
TRBJ2-3 | NA | few | TRBV28 | TGTGCCAGCAGCAATAGAGATACGCAGTATTTT | CASSNRDTQYF
TRBJ1-2 | NA | few | TRBV28 | TGTGCCAGCAGTCTAGACCCCGGCGCGGCAACCTTC | CASSLDPGAATF
TRBJ2-1 | NA | few | TRBV28 | TGTGCCAGCAGACAGGGAGGGCCCTCCTACAATGAGCAGTTCTTC | CASRQGGPSYNEQFF
TRBJ2-1 | NA | few | TRBV20-1 | TGCAGTGCTAGGTCGGGCGGGAAGGCTGCCAATGAGCAGTTCTTC | CSARSGGKAANEQFF
TRBJ2-7 | TRBD2 | NA | TRBV28 | TGTGCCAGCATGGGACTAGCGCCCAGCTCCTACGAGCAGTACTTC | CASMGLAPSSYEQYF
TRBJ2-7 | NA | NA | TRBV6-1 | TGTGCCAGCAGTATGGCAGGGGTAGGATACGAGCAGTACTTC | CASSMAGVGYEQYF
TRBJ2-7 | TRBD2 | few | TRBV6-2/TRBV6-3 | TGTGCCAGCAGTTCTCCGACTAGCGGGAGATCCTACGAGCAGTACTTC | CASSSPTSGRSYEQYF
TRBJ2-2 | NA | NA | TRBV12-3/TRBV12-4 | TGTGCCAGCAGTTTAGCGGCCGGCAACACCGGGGAGCTGTTTTTT | CASSLAAGNTGELFF
TRBJ1-1 | TRBD1 | few | TRBV5-1 | TGCGCCAGCAGCTTGTATGGGGCAGGGGGTGCAGCTGAAGCTTTCTTT | CASSLYGAGGAAEAFF
TRBJ2-5 | NA | few | TRBV6-1 | TGTGCCAGCAGTGTCCAGGGGCCGGAGACCCAGTACTTC | CASSVQGPETQYF
TRBJ1-1 | NA | few | TRBV20-1 | TGCAGTGCTTCCTCCAGGGGAGGAACTGAAGCTTTCTTT | CSASSRGGTEAFF
TRBJ1-1 | NA | NA | TRBV4-1 | TGCGCCAGCAGCCAAGTCCCGGTGGGCACTGAAGCTTTCTTT | CASSQVPVGTEAFF
TRBJ1-5 | NA | NA | TRBV7-2 | TGTGCCAGCACCATGGCGGGGGTTGGAACCCCGGATTTT | CASTMAGVGTPDF
TRBJ2-6 | NA | few | TRBV9 | TGTGCCAGCAGCGCATTGGGAACTGGGGCCAACGTCCTGACTTTC | CASSALGTGANVLTF
TRBJ2-7 | NA | NA | TRBV6-2/TRBV6-3 | TGTGCCAGCAGCGCTGACAGGTTATACGAGCAGTACTTC | CASSADRLYEQYF
TRBJ2-3 | NA | NA | TRBV7-2 | TGTGCCAGCAGCTTAGACGGGGGAATCACAGATACGCAGTATTTT | CASSLDGGITDTQYF
TRBJ1-2 | TRBD1 | few | TRBV28 | TGTGCCAGCAGCCCAGGGGGTTCGAACTATGGCTACACCTTC | CASSPGGSNYGYTF
TRBJ2-1 | TRBD2 | NA | TRBV7-9 | TGTGCCAGCAGCTTAGCACCGGGACTAGCAGTGAATGAGCAGTTCTTC | CASSLAPGLAVNEQFF
TRBJ2-2 | NA | few | TRBV7-2 | TGTGCCAGCAGCGTACAGGGTTTGAACGGGGAGCTGTTTTTT | CASSVQGLNGELFF
TRBJ1-5 | NA | once | TRBV20-1 | TGCAGTGCCCCCCCAGGGTCAGGTCAGCCCCAGCATTTT | CSAPPGSGQPQHF
TRBJ2-3 | NA | few | TRBV4-1 | TGCGCCAGCAGCCGGCCCGGGAGCACAGATACGCAGTATTTT | CASSRPGSTDTQYF
TRBJ2-1 | TRBD2 | NA | TRBV12-3/TRBV12-4 | TGTGCCAGCAGTTTTAGGCTAGCGGCCTACAATGAGCAGTTCTTC | CASSFRLAAYNEQFF
TRBJ2-3 | TRBD2 | NA | TRBV15 | TGTGCCACCAGCAGAGGCGGGGGAGGCGTAAGCACAGATACGCAGTATTTT | CATSRGGGGVSTDTQYF
TRBJ1-3 | NA | many | TRBV20-1 | TGCAGTGCTAGAAGCTCTGGAAACACCATATATTTT | CSARSSGNTIYF
TRBJ2-7 | NA | NA | TRBV15 | TGTGCCACCAGCAGAGAAGGGGCGCGGTCCTACGAGCAGTACTTC | CATSREGARSYEQYF
TRBJ2-1 | NA | few | TRBV5-1 | TGCGCCAGCAGCTTGGGACGTACCCTGAGCTCCTACAATGAGCAGTTCTTC | CASSLGRTLSSYNEQFF
TRBJ2-4 | TRBD2 | NA | TRBV6-1 | TGTGCCAGCAGCTATGGACTAGCTGGTAGTAACATTCAGTACTTC | CASSYGLAGSNIQYF
TRBJ1-2 | NA | few | TRBV12-3/TRBV12-4 | TGTGCCAGCAGTACAGGGAGACTCTATGGCTACACCTTC | CASSTGRLYGYTF
TRBJ2-7 | NA | NA | TRBV24-1 | TGTGCCACCAGTGATCTTGACGCGGAGCAGTACTTC | CATSDLDAEQYF
TRBJ1-4 | TRBD1 | NA | TRBV4-3 | TGCGCCAGCAGCCAGGGACAGGGTGGCCGTTCCCAGCTGTTTTTT | CASSQGQGGRSQLFF